This entry lists 11 T cell receptor beta chains sequenced from one sample in a study of pediatric ulcerative colitis. Sequencing was performed with immunoSEQ multiplex PCR; in TCRdb, only in-frame clones are kept and a portion is missing. The profile shows about 60,000 clones, around 87% of them singletons. The sequenced sample consisted of blood. These receptor sequences come from a boy aged 5-17 years who was a control in a study of pediatric ulcerative colitis.

V gene TRBV6-4 combines with J gene TRBJ2-7; 13 bases line up with TRBD2. CDR1 and CDR2 (germline): MRHNA, SNTAGT. V lost 6 bases, J lost 6 bases, and 8 bases stayed unmatched. The CDR3 totals 15 residues. The CDR3, as DNA: TGTGCCAGCAGCGCTCCGGGACTAGCGGGATCCGAGCAGTACTTC. Protein product: CASSAPGLAGSEQYF.

This clone occurred once. The chain has TRBV6-4 and TRBJ2-2; no reliable D call. Trimming stripped 1 base from V and 6 bases from J, with 12 bases between. The CDR3 is made up of 15 amino acids. CDR1 MRHNA and CDR2 SNTAGT come from the germline V gene. The CDR3 DNA is TGTGCCAGCAGTGACTTGCCCGCTGCAGCCGGGGAGCTGTTTTTT. This codes for CASSDLPAAAGELFF.

V gene TRBV30 combines with J gene TRBJ1-1; D call uncertain. The CDR3 covers 14 residues. Germline V lookup: CDR1 GTSNPN, CDR2 SVGIG (reference sequence). Trimming stripped 4 bases from V and 3 bases from J, with 15 bases between. CDR3 bases: TGTGCCTGGACTATCGGGCAGACGTACACTGAAGCTTTCTTT. This encodes CAWTIGQTYTEAFF.

This chain connects TRBV27 to TRBJ1-2; TRBD1 agrees at 9 bases. V trimming: 6 bases; J trimming: 3 bases; junction bases outside the gene matches: 5. This CDR3 contains 14 residues. CDR1 and CDR2 from the germline V gene are MNHEY and SMNVEV (reference sequence). The DNA for the CDR3 is TGTGCCAGCAGCTGGACAGGGGTTGACTATGGCTACACCTTC. Translating gives CASSWTGVDYGYTF.

The genes are TRBV5-4 and TRBJ2-1; 8 nucleotides align to TRBD1. Germline assignment: CDR1 SGHNT and CDR2 YYREEE (reference sequence). The CDR3 runs 15 residues. After removal of 3 bases from V and 11 bases from J, the junction contained 13 bases not matched to a gene. The CDR3 nucleotides are TGTGCCAGCAGCTCCGGACAGGGCCAGGGTCTTAAGCAGTTCTTC. Protein sequence: CASSSGQGQGLKQFF.

This clone was detected once. V is TRBV11-2 and J is TRBJ2-5, with 8 positions matching TRBD1. The J segment lost 1 base and the V segment lost 5 bases, leaving 3 bases of the junction unmatched. CDR3 length: 14 residues. Germline assignment: CDR1 SGHAT and CDR2 FQNNGV. Here the CDR3 DNA reads TGTGCCAGCAGCATCGGACAGGGCCAAGAGACCCAGTACTTC. Encoded protein: CASSIGQGQETQYF.

The chain carries TRBV9 and TRBJ2-3; D not certain. The CDR3 consists of 16 residues. V shed 0 bases and J shed 3 bases, with 14 bases lying between them. CDR1 SGDLS and CDR2 YYNGEE come from the germline V gene. The DNA of the CDR3 is TGTGCCAGCAGCGTAGCGGCGGAAGGTCGGACAGATACGCAGTATTTT. Encoded protein: CASSVAAEGRTDTQYF.

The chain employs TRBV10-1 and TRBJ1-2; D possibly corresponds to TRBD1 (5 bases). Per germline, CDR1 WNHNN and CDR2 SYGVQD (reference sequence). The CDR3 runs 16 residues. V gave up 3 bases and J gave up 6 bases, with 20 bases separating them. CDR3 sequence: CASSDLQVGHPDGYTF. Written as DNA, the CDR3 is TGCGCCAGCAGTGATTTACAGGTCGGGCATCCCGATGGCTACACCTTC.

The rearrangement uses TRBV11-2 and TRBJ1-2, with a possible D match to TRBD1 (6 bases). Germline V gene data show CDR1 as SGHAT and CDR2 as FQNNGV. The germline V and J ends were trimmed by 9 bases and 8 bases, with 25 bases remaining between them. The CDR3 loop spans 15 amino acids. CDR3 sequence: CASYSFFRGARGYTF. The CDR3 coding sequence is TGTGCCAGTTATAGCTTTTTCAGGGGCGCCCGAGGCTACACCTTC.

The chain employs TRBV13 and TRBJ2-5; 8 nucleotides line up with TRBD1. Near its end, the DNA agrees better with TRBJ2-7, so the J call may be wrong. CDR1 and CDR2 (germline): PRHDT, FYEKMQ (reference sequence). The CDR3 loop spans 14 amino acids. The CDR3 coding sequence is TGTGCCAGCAGCCGTGACAGGGGAGGCGACGAGCAGTACTTC. Its protein is CASSRDRGGDEQYF.

This clone appeared once. The chain combines TRBV15 with TRBJ2-1; 9 bases align to TRBD1. CDR1 and CDR2 from the germline V gene are LNHNV and YYDKDF (reference sequence). The CDR3 loop spans 15 amino acids. J gave up 4 bases and V 3 bases, and 4 bases lay outside the gene matches. The CDR3 coding sequence is TGTGCCACCAGCAGCGACAGGGGGGCGTACAATGAGCAGTTCTTC. It encodes CATSSDRGAYNEQFF.